This TCR beta chain was obtained from a study of CD8+ T cells in alopecia areata. This clone has only a few counts. RNA extraction and reverse transcription yielded cDNA as sequencing template. The method was immunoSEQ multiplex PCR; TCRdb's version includes in-frame clones alone and lacks a portion of them. This table has 75,000 to 100,000 clones, roughly 47% appearing once. Germline-derived CDR1 and CDR2 are DFQATT and SNEGSKA (reference sequence). There are 10 residues in the CDR3. The ends were cut back, 3 bases at V and 5 bases at J, with 3 bases in the middle. This receptor was identified in a human donor with alopecia areata. This rearrangement joins TRBV20-1 to TRBJ2-3; D remains unclear. The sequenced sample was CD4+ T cells sorted from blood. CDR3 residues: CSASKDTQYF. CDR3 nucleotides: TGCAGTGCTAGTAAAGATACGCAGTATTTT.